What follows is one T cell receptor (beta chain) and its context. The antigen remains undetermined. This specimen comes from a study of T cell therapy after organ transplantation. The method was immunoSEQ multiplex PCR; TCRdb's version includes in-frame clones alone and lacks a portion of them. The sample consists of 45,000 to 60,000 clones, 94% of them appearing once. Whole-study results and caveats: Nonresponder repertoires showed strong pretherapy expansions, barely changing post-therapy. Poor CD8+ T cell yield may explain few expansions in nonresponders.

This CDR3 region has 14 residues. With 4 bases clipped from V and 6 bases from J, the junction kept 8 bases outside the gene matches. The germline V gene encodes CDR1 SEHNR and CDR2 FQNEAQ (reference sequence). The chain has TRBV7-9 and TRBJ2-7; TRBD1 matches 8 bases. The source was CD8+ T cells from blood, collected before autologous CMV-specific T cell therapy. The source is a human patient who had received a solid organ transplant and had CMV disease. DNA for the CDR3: TGTGCCAGCAGCTCCGACAGGGGCGCGGGCGAGCAGTACTTC. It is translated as CASSSDRGAGEQYF.